This T cell receptor beta chain is from a study of blood T cells in healthy people across ages. About the study: Template-switching capture recovered about one barcoded beta molecule per two T cells. Findings and caveats of the study: Not knowing donor CMV status may have confounded expanded clonotype changes.

The germline gives CDR1 SQVTM, CDR2 ANQGSEA. V was pared by 5 bases and J by 4 bases, with 7 bases of the junction left unmatched. The CDR3 covers 14 residues. This clonotype was counted only a few times. The antigen is undetermined. Together with a sample-barcoded 5' primer, a J-beta primer mix was included in a second PCR lasting about 7 to 11 cycles. Per-sample output comprised a minimum of 2.5 million paired-end reads containing CDR3. Using its own MiXCR run on the 5' RACE reads, TCRdb lists one record per CDR3 protein. The sample holds around 1.5 million distinct CDR3 sequences, roughly 45% seen once.

The sequencing input was blood. V gene TRBV29-1 combines with J gene TRBJ1-1, with 10 bases identical to TRBD1. The receptor's source is a woman between 18 and 29 years old in good health. CDR3: CSVLRDRGPTEAFF. DNA of the CDR3: TGCAGCGTTCTAAGGGACAGGGGACCCACTGAAGCTTTCTTT.